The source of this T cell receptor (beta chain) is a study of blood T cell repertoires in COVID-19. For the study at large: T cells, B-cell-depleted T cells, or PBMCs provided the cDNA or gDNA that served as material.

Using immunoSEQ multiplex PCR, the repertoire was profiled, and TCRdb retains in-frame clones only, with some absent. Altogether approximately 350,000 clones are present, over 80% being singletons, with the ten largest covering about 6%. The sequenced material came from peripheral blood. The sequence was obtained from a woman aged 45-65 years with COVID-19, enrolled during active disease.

The CDR3 sequence: CASNKPSGSSYEQYF. The CDR3 DNA follows: TGTGCCAGCAACAAACCTAGCGGGAGCTCCTACGAGCAGTACTTC. V usage is TRBV6-5 and J usage is TRBJ2-7, with TRBD2 matching 10 bases. J lost 0 bases, V lost 7 bases, and 6 bases had no gene match. Germline-derived CDR1 and CDR2 are MNHEY and SVGAGI. The CDR3 loop spans 15 amino acids.